These T cell receptor beta chains were read from a single sample in a study of beta chain features in type 1 diabetes. Some clones are missing from TCRdb's copy, which holds only in-frame ones; the method was immunoSEQ multiplex PCR. The sample has roughly 250,000 clones; under 70% are singletons. The material sequenced was naive CD4+ T cells from blood. Source of these receptors: a man between 25 and 39 years old in good health. Each CDR3 is given with its conserved first and last residue. A D gene is named only where the DNA matches it firmly. The listing skips clone size in some rows; elsewhere it reads once, few, many or a size class.

clone size	V gene	D gene	J gene	CDR3 DNA	CDR3 protein
.	TRBV30	TRBD2	TRBJ2-3	TGTGCCTGGAGTGTATCTAGCGGGGGGCCAAGGGTACGAGATACGCAGTATTTT	CAWSVSSGGPRVRDTQYF
once	TRBV2	.	TRBJ2-7	TGTGCCAGCAGTGCTGTAATTGGATACGAGCAGTACTTC	CASSAVIGYEQYF
.	TRBV7-2	.	TRBJ2-2	TGTGCCAGCAGCTTTTGGTCCGGGGAGCTGTTTTTT	CASSFWSGELFF
.	TRBV7-9	.	TRBJ1-6	TGTGCCAGCAGCTTCCCAAATTCACCCCTCCACTTT	CASSFPNSPLHF
.	TRBV29-1	.	TRBJ2-1	TGCAGCGTTGGTTTATACAATGAGCAGTTCTTC	CSVGLYNEQFF
.	TRBV7-8	.	TRBJ2-7	TGTGCCAGCAGACCTCTAGCGACGAGCTACGAGCAGTACTTC	CASRPLATSYEQYF
.	TRBV5-1	TRBD1	TRBJ1-4	TGCGCCAGCAGCGGAACCGGGACAGGGAACGAAAAACTGTTTTTT	CASSGTGTGNEKLFF
.	TRBV5-1	.	TRBJ2-5	TGCGCCAGCAGCTTGGCCGTACAGCAAGAGACCCAGTACTTC	CASSLAVQQETQYF
once	TRBV5-1	.	TRBJ2-5	TGCGCCAGCAGCTTGGCTAGATTAAGAGAGACCCAGTACTTC	CASSLARLRETQYF
.	TRBV9	.	TRBJ2-1	TGTGCCAGCAGCGTAGATAGCGGAAGCCGCAATGAGCAGTTCTTC	CASSVDSGSRNEQFF
.	TRBV29-1	.	TRBJ2-5	TGCAGCGTTGCCGCCGGGACACGGGGGGAGACCCAGTACTTC	CSVAAGTRGETQYF
.	TRBV28	TRBD1	TRBJ2-3	TGTGCCAGCAGCTCATCAGGACAGGGCACAGATACGCAGTATTTT	CASSSSGQGTDTQYF
few	TRBV7-2	.	TRBJ2-2	TGTGCCAGCAGCTTAGTTAGGGAGTCTACGAACACCGGGGAGCTGTTTTTT	CASSLVRESTNTGELFF
.	TRBV4-2	.	TRBJ2-6	TGTGCCAGCAGCGCAAACAGGGGAGGGGGCTCTGGGGCCAACGTCCTGACTTTC	CASSANRGGGSGANVLTF
.	TRBV7-9	.	TRBJ2-3	TGTGCCAGCAGCACCAGCACTAGCACAGATACGCAGTATTTT	CASSTSTSTDTQYF
.	TRBV29-1	.	TRBJ2-5	TGCAGCGTCGTGGGGGGTAGAGAGACCCAGTACTTC	CSVVGGRETQYF
.	TRBV29-1	TRBD2	TRBJ2-1	TGCAGCGTTGAAGAAGGGACTAGCGGGAGGTTTGGGTCCTACAATGAGCAGTTCTTC	CSVEEGTSGRFGSYNEQFF
.	TRBV30	.	TRBJ2-3	TGTGCCTGGAGTCCCGGGGGAGCGGATACGCAGTATTTT	CAWSPGGADTQYF
.	TRBV7-2	TRBD1	TRBJ1-2	TGTGCCAGCATCTTGGACAGGGCCAACTATGGCTACACCTTC	CASILDRANYGYTF
few	TRBV9	.	TRBJ1-2	TGTGCCAGCAGCGTAGAGGACAACTATGGCTACACCTTC	CASSVEDNYGYTF
.	TRBV2	.	TRBJ1-4	TGTGCCAGCACAGGAGGCTCTGAAAAACTGTTTTTT	CASTGGSEKLFF
few	TRBV25-1	.	TRBJ2-7	TGTGCCAGCAGTGAAGTTAAGGGGATGTACGAGCAGTACTTC	CASSEVKGMYEQYF
.	TRBV29-1	TRBD1	TRBJ2-1	TGCAGCTATCGCGGACAGGGCAGCTATGAGCAGTTCTTC	CSYRGQGSYEQFF
.	TRBV7-6	TRBD2	TRBJ2-1	TGTGCCAGCAGTTACGGGGGGGCCCTCAATGAGCAGTTCTTC	CASSYGGALNEQFF
few	TRBV30	TRBD1	TRBJ2-7	TGTGCCGGGACAAGGGGACAGGTGCCCTACGAGCAGTACTTC	CAGTRGQVPYEQYF
few	TRBV2	.	TRBJ1-5	TGTGCCAGCAGTGACCCCAGACGGGGCAATCAGCCCCAGCATTTT	CASSDPRRGNQPQHF
few	TRBV11-1	TRBD2	TRBJ2-3	TGTGCCAGCAGTCATCGACTAGCGGGGAAAACAGATACGCAGTATTTT	CASSHRLAGKTDTQYF
.	TRBV18	.	TRBJ2-4	TGTGCCAGCTCACCAAGCGCCGTAGAAAACATTCAGTACTTC	CASSPSAVENIQYF
.	TRBV29-1	TRBD2	TRBJ2-5	TGCAGCGTGGCCCCGGGGCGCGGGGGCCAAGAGACCCAGTACTTC	CSVAPGRGGQETQYF
.	TRBV19	TRBD2	TRBJ2-7	TGTGCCAGTAGTAGTATCGGCGGTAGCGGGGAGGAGCAGTACTTC	CASSSIGGSGEEQYF
.	TRBV29-1	.	TRBJ1-2	TGCAGCGTTTCGCAGTCCTATGGCTACACCTTC	CSVSQSYGYTF
.	TRBV11-3	TRBD2	TRBJ2-7	TGTGCCAGCAGCCCGAGAGATCGAGCGGGAGGGCCGAGCGAGCAGTACTTC	CASSPRDRAGGPSEQYF
few	TRBV14	.	TRBJ2-3	TGTGCCAGCAGCCAAGATCTCCTGGGGGGAACGCAGTATTTT	CASSQDLLGGTQYF
few	TRBV29-1	TRBD1	TRBJ2-5	TGCAGCGTAGACGGGACAGGGGCCGTGGCCCAGTACTTC	CSVDGTGAVAQYF
.	TRBV29-1	.	TRBJ2-5	TGCAGCGTTGACCTCTGGGGGACCCAGTACTTC	CSVDLWGTQYF
few	TRBV29-1	TRBD2	TRBJ2-7	TGCAGCGTTGAAACACTAGCGGGAGGAAAATACGAGCAGTACTTC	CSVETLAGGKYEQYF